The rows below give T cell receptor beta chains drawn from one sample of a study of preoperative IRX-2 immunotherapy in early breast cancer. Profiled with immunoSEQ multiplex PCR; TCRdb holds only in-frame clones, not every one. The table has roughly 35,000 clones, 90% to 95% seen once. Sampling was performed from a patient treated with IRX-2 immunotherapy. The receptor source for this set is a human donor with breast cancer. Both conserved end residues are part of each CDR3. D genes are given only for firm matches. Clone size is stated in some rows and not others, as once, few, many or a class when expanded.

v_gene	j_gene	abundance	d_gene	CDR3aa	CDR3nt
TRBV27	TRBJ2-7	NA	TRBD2	CASSPREASGPYEQYF	TGTGCCAGCAGTCCCCGCGAGGCTAGCGGGCCCTACGAGCAGTACTTC
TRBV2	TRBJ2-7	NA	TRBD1	CASTGGVRYEQYF	TGTGCCAGCACAGGGGGAGTGCGCTACGAGCAGTACTTC
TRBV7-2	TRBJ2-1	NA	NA	CASNQNPTTYNEQFF	TGTGCCAGCAACCAGAATCCTACAACCTACAATGAGCAGTTCTTC
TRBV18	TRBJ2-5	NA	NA	CASSPLSGETQYF	TGTGCCAGCTCACCACTTTCTGGAGAGACCCAGTACTTC
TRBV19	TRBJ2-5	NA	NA	CASSGRQGLQETQYF	TGTGCCAGTAGTGGTAGACAGGGACTACAAGAGACCCAGTACTTC
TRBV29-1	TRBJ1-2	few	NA	CSAQRGDNYGYTF	TGCAGCGCGCAAAGGGGAGACAACTATGGCTACACCTTC
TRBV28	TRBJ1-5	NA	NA	CASSSQSWQPQHF	TGTGCCAGCAGTTCTCAAAGCTGGCAGCCCCAGCATTTT
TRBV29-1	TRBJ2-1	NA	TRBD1	CSVDAGGLDEQFF	TGCAGCGTTGATGCAGGGGGTTTGGATGAGCAGTTCTTC
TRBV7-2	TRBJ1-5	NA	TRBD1	CASSLGLQGHQPQHF	TGTGCCAGCAGCTTAGGGTTACAGGGGCATCAGCCCCAGCATTTT
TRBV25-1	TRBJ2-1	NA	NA	CASSVVLNEQFF	TGTGCCAGCAGTGTCGTACTAAATGAGCAGTTCTTC
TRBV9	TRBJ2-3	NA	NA	CASSVVSSGTDTQYF	TGTGCCAGCAGCGTAGTCTCCTCAGGCACAGATACGCAGTATTTT